Reported below is one TCR beta chain. The data were obtained in a study of control samples from healthy donors and cancer patients. Sequencing used immunoSEQ multiplex PCR; TCRdb keeps in-frame clones, though not all of them. The data show over 90,000 clones, about 91% seen once. V lost 0 bases, J lost 3 bases, and 3 bases stayed unmatched. Germline CDR1 reads MNHNY; CDR2 reads SVGAGI (reference sequence). The CDR3 runs to 15 residues. J is TRBJ2-7 and V is TRBV6-6; TRBD1 matches at 9 bases. Sequencing was done on a sample of blood. This sequence was found in a woman aged 18 to 35 in good health. CDR3 DNA: TGTGCCAGCAGTTACTCGACAGGGGGGAACTACGAGCAGTACTTC. It encodes CASSYSTGGNYEQYF.